These 8 T cell receptor beta chains were sequenced from one sample in a study of PD-1 blockade in classical Hodgkin lymphoma. Every patient experienced relapse after autologous stem cell transplantation, and brentuximab vedotin exposure varied. This table comes from immunoSEQ multiplex PCR, and its TCRdb copy is limited to in-frame clones, with some not included. This sample has about 110,000 clones; approximately 90% occur once, and the top ten carry less than 20%. This sample comprised peripheral blood mononuclear cells (PBMCs), obtained before the second cycle of nivolumab. These receptors came from a human donor with classical Hodgkin lymphoma.

The genes are TRBV12-5 and TRBJ2-3; D perhaps matches TRBD2 (7 bases). The CDR3 contains 19 residues. V shed 0 bases and J shed 7 bases, with 26 bases lying between them. Germline CDR1 LGHNT, CDR2 FRNRAP. The CDR3 loop is CASGLVSGGGAALRNTQYF. The DNA of the CDR3 is TGTGCTAGTGGTTTGGTATCGGGTGGGGGGGCCGCCCTCAGAAATACGCAGTATTTT.

The chain carries TRBV4-1 and TRBJ2-7, with D possibly matching TRBD2 (6 bases). V shed 5 bases and J shed 4 bases, with 15 bases lying between them. CDR1 and CDR2 (germline): MGHRA, YSYEKL. This CDR3 is 14 amino acids long. In DNA, the CDR3 is TGCGCCAGCAGCTCCCTCGGGGGTGGGTACGAGCAGTACTTC. Translating gives CASSSLGGGYEQYF.

This chain joins TRBV30 and TRBJ1-1; no clear D gene. The germline V gene has CDR1 GTSNPN and CDR2 SVGIG (reference sequence). This CDR3 contains 12 residues. Trimming took off 5 bases at V and 4 bases at J, with 11 bases between the two ends. The CDR3 is CAWSRTATEAFF. Written as DNA, the CDR3 is TGTGCCTGGTCCCGGACGGCCACTGAAGCTTTCTTT. The entire variable domain, with the rest obtained from reference TRBV30 and TRBJ1-1, is as follows: SQTIHQWPATLVQPVGSPLSLECTVEGTSNPNLYWYRQAAGRGLQLLFYSVGIGQISSEVPQNLSASRPQDRQFILSSKKLLLSDSGFYLCAWSRTATEAFFGQGTRLTVV.

Concerning this clone: Other DNA sequences in this specimen translate into the identical CDR3. V and J are TRBV4-1 and TRBJ2-1; no reliable D call. Trimming removed 0 bases at V and 4 bases at J, with 7 bases between. This CDR3 is 14 amino acids long. The germline V gene encodes CDR1 MGHRA and CDR2 YSYEKL. The CDR3 region has the DNA TGCGCCAGCAGCCAAGAACCGAATTACAATGAGCAGTTCTTC. Its protein is CASSQEPNYNEQFF.

V is TRBV19 and J is TRBJ2-6; D call uncertain. The CDR3 is 17 amino acids. Trimming pared 3 bases from V and 0 bases from J, leaving 12 bases between. Germline V gene sequence: CDR1 LNHDA, CDR2 SQIVND (reference sequence). The CDR3 protein is CASSIVGSNSGANVLTF. CDR3 sequence (DNA): TGTGCCAGTAGTATCGTCGGGTCCAACTCTGGGGCCAACGTCCTGACTTTC.

The gene calls are TRBV5-6 and TRBJ2-3; 8 positions match TRBD2. Germline values: CDR1 SGHDT, CDR2 YYEEEE. The V and J ends lost 1 base and 6 bases, in that order; junction bases with no gene match: 7. This CDR3 is built from 15 residues. CDR3 sequence: CASSLIERGSDTQYF. In nucleotides, the CDR3 is TGTGCCAGCAGCTTGATTGAGCGGGGGAGTGATACGCAGTATTTT.

This clone has only a few counts. J is TRBJ1-2 and V is TRBV5-1, with TRBD1 matching over 7 bases. The germline V gene has CDR1 SGHRS and CDR2 YFSETQ. Losses at the gene ends were 4 bases for V and 8 bases for J; bases not matched to a gene: 8. The CDR3 has 13 residues. DNA of the CDR3: TGCGCCAGCAGCCCCAACCGACAGGGCGGCTACACCTTC. Amino acid sequence: CASSPNRQGGYTF.

This chain uses TRBV19 with TRBJ2-1; TRBD2 aligns across 12 bases. The germline V gene encodes CDR1 LNHDA and CDR2 SQIVND (reference sequence). The CDR3 has 16 amino acids. Losses at the gene ends were 3 bases for V and 8 bases for J; bases not matched to a gene: 8. Written as DNA, the CDR3 is TGTGCCAGTAGTATCTCGGCTAGCGGGAGGGCCTATGAGCAGTTCTTC. Translated, it gives CASSISASGRAYEQFF.